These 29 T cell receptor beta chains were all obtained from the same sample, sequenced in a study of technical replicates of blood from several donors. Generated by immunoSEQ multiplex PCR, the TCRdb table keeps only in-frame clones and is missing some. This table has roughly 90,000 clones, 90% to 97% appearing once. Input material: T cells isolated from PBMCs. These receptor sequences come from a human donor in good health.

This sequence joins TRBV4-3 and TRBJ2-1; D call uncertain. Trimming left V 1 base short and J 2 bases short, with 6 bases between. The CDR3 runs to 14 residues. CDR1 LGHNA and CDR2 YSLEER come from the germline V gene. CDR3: CASSQAGAYNEQFF. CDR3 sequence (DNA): TGCGCCAGCAGCCAAGCCGGAGCCTACAATGAGCAGTTCTTC.

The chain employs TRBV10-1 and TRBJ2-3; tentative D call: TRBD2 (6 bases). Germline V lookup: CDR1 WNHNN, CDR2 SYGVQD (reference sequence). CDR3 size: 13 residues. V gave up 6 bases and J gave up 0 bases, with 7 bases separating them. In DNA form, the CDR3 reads TGCGCCAGCAGGCGGGATAGCACAGATACGCAGTATTTT. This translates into CASRRDSTDTQYF.

The CDR3 spells CASSEAGASTDTQYF. The DNA for the CDR3 is TGTGCCAGCAGTGAAGCGGGAGCCAGCACAGATACGCAGTATTTT. The gene calls are TRBV2 and TRBJ2-3; D may be TRBD2 (5 bases). CDR3 size: 15 residues. Germline-derived CDR1 and CDR2 are SNHLY and FYNNEI. The V end was cut by 0 bases, the J end by 0 bases, with 7 bases between.

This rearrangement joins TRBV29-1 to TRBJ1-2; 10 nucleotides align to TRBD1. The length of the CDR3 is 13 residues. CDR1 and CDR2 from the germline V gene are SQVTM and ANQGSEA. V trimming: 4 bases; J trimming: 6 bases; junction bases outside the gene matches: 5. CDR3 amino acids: CSVVGTGANGYTF. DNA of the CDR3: TGCAGCGTTGTAGGGACAGGGGCCAATGGCTACACCTTC.

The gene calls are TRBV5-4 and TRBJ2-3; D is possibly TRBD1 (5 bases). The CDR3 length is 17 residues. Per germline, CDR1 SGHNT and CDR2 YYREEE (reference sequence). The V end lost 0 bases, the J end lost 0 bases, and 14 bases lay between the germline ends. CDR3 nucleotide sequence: TGTGCCAGCAGCTTGGGACAGCGAATGGAAAGCACAGATACGCAGTATTTT. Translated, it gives CASSLGQRMESTDTQYF. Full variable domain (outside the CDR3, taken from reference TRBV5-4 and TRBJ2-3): ETGVTQSPTHLIKTRGQQVTLRCSSQSGHNTVSWYQQALGQGPQFIFQYYREEENGRGNFPPRFSGLQFPNYSSELNVNALELDDSALYLCASSLGQRMESTDTQYFGPGTRLTVL.

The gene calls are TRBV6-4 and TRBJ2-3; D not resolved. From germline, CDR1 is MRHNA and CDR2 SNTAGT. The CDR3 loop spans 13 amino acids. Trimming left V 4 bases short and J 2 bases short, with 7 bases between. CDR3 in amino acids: CASSGADTDTQYF. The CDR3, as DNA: TGTGCCAGCAGTGGGGCTGACACAGATACGCAGTATTTT.

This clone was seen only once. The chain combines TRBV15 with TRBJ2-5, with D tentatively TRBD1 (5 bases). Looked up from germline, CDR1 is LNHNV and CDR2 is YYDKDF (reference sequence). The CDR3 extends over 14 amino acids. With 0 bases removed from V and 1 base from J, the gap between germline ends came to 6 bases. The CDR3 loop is CATSRDRAQETQYF. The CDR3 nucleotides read TGTGCCACCAGCAGAGACAGGGCCCAAGAGACCCAGTACTTC.

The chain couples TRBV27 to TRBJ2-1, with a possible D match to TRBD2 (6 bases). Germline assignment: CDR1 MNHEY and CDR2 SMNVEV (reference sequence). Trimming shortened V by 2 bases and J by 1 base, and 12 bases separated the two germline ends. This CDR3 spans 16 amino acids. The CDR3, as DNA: TGTGCCAGCAGTTTAAGTAGCGGTCTTTCCTACAATGAGCAGTTCTTC. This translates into CASSLSSGLSYNEQFF.

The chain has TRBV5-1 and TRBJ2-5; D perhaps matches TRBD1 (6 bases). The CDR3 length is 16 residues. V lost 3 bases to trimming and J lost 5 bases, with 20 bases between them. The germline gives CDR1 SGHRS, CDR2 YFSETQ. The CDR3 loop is CASSYQIQGLKETQYF. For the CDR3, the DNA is TGCGCCAGCAGCTACCAGATTCAGGGGTTGAAGGAGACCCAGTACTTC. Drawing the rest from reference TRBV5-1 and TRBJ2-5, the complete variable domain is KAGVTQTPRYLIKTRGQQVTLSCSPISGHRSVSWYQQTPGQGLQFLFEYFSETQRNKGNFPGRFSGRQFSNSRSEMNVSTLELGDSALYLCASSYQIQGLKETQYFGPGTRLLVL.

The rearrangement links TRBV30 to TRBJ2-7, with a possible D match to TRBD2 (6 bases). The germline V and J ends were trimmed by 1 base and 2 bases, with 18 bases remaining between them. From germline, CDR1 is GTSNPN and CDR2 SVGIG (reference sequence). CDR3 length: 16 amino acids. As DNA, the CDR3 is TGTGCCTGGAGTGATACTTCCGGGACTGTGACCTACGAGCAGTACTTC. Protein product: CAWSDTSGTVTYEQYF.

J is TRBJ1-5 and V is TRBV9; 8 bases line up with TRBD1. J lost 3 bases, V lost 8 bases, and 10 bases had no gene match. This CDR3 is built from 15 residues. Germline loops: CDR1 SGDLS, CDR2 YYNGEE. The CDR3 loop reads CASATGTGYNQPQHF. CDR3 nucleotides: TGTGCCAGTGCTACTGGGACAGGCTACAATCAGCCCCAGCATTTT.

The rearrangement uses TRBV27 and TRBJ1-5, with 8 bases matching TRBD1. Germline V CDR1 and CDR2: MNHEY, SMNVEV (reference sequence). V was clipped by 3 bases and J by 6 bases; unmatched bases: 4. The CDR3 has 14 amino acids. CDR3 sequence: CASSLTGEGQPQHF. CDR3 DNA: TGTGCCAGCAGTTTGACAGGGGAGGGTCAGCCCCAGCATTTT.

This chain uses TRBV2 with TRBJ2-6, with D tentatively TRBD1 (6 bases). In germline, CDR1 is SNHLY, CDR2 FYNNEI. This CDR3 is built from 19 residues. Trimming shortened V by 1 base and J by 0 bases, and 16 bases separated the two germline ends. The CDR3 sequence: CASSEGGRTDYSGANVLTF. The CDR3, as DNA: TGTGCCAGCAGTGAAGGAGGTAGGACAGATTACTCTGGGGCCAACGTCCTGACTTTC.

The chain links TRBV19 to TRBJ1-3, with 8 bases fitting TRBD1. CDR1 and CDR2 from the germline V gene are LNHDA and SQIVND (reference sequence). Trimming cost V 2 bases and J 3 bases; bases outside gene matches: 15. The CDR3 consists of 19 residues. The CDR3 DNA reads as TGTGCCAGTAGTATAACGTCCATTGCTCCAGGGGGCTATGGAAACACCATATATTTT. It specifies CASSITSIAPGGYGNTIYF. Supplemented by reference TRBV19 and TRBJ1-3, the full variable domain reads DGGITQSPKYLFRKEGQNVTLSCEQNLNHDAMYWYRQDPGQGLRLIYYSQIVNDFQKGDIAEGYSVSREKKESFPLTVTSAQKNPTAFYLCASSITSIAPGGYGNTIYFGEGSWLTVV.

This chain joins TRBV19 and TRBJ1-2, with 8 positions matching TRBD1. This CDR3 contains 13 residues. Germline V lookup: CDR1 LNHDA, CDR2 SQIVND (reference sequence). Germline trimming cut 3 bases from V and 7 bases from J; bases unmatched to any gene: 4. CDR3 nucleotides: TGTGCCAGTAGTATTCAGGGGGCTGGTGGCTACACCTTC. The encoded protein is CASSIQGAGGYTF.

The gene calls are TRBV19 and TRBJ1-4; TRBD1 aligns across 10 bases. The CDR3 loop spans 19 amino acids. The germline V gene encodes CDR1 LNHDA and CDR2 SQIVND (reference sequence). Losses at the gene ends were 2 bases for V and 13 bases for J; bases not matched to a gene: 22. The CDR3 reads CASSILGPGQGFGGRLLFF. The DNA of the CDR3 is TGTGCCAGTAGTATATTGGGGCCGGGACAGGGGTTCGGTGGTCGGTTACTGTTTTTT.

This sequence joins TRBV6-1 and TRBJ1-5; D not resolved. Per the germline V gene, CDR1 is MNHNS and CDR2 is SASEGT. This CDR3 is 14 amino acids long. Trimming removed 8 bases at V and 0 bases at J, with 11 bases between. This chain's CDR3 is CASGRPYSNQPQHF. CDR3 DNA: TGTGCCAGCGGGAGGCCCTATAGCAATCAGCCCCAGCATTTT.

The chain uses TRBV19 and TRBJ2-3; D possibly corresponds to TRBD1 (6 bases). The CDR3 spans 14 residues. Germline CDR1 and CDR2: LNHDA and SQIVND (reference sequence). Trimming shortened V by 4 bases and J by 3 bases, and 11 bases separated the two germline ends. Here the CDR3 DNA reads TGTGCCAGTAGTACCAGGGGTGTAACAGATACGCAGTATTTT. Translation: CASSTRGVTDTQYF.

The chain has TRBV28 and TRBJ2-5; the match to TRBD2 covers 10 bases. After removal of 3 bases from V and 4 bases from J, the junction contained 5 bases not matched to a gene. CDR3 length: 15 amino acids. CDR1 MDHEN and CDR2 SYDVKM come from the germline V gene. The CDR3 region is CASSLEREGSETQYF. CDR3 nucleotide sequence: TGTGCCAGCAGTTTGGAGCGGGAGGGCTCAGAGACCCAGTACTTC. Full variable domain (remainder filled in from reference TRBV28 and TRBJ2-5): DVKVTQSSRYLVKRTGEKVFLECVQDMDHENMFWYRQDPGLGLRLIYFSYDVKMKEKGDIPEGYSVSREKKERFSLILESASTNQTSMYLCASSLEREGSETQYFGPGTRLLVL.

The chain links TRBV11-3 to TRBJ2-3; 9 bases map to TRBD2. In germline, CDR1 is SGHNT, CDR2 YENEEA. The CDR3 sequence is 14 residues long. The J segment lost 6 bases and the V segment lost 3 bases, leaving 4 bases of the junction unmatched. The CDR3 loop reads CASSLGTSRDTQYF. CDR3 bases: TGTGCCAGCAGCTTGGGGACTAGCCGGGATACGCAGTATTTT.

CDR3 protein: CASSPQGSGNTIYF. CDR3 DNA: TGTGCCAGCAGCCCTCAGGGGTCTGGAAACACCATATATTTT. The chain combines TRBV9 with TRBJ1-3; possibly TRBD1 for D (6 bases). Germline V lookup: CDR1 SGDLS, CDR2 YYNGEE. The V end was cut by 4 bases, the J end by 1 base, with 9 bases between. This CDR3 has 14 amino acids. Variable domain in full (rest from reference TRBV9 and TRBJ1-3): DSGVTQTPKHLITATGQRVTLRCSPRSGDLSVYWYQQSLDQGLQFLIQYYNGEERAKGNILERFSAQQFPDLHSELNLSSLELGDSALYFCASSPQGSGNTIYFGEGSWLTVV.

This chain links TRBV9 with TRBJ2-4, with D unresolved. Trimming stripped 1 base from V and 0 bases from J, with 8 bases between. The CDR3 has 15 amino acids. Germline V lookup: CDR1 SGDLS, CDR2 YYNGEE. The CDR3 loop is CASSVIPEAKNIQYF. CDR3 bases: TGTGCCAGCAGCGTAATCCCAGAAGCCAAAAACATTCAGTACTTC.

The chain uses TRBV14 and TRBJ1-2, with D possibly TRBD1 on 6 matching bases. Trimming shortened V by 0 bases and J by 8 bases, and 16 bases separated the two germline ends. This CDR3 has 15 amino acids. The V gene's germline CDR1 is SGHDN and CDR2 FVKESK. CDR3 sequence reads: CASSQDWSDREGYTF. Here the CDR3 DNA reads TGTGCCAGCAGCCAAGATTGGTCGGACAGAGAGGGCTACACCTTC.

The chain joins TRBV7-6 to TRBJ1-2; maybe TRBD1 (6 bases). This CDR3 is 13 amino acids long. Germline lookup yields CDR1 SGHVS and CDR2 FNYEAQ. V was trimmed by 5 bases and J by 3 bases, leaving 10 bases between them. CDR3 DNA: TGTGCCAGCAGCCCAGGGGAAGACTATGGCTACACCTTC. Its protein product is CASSPGEDYGYTF.

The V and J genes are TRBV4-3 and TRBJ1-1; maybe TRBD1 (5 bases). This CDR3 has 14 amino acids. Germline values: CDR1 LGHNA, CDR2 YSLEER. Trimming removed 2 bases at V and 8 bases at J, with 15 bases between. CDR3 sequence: CASSQFWRGSEAFF. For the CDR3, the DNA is TGCGCCAGCAGCCAATTCTGGCGGGGCTCCGAAGCTTTCTTT.

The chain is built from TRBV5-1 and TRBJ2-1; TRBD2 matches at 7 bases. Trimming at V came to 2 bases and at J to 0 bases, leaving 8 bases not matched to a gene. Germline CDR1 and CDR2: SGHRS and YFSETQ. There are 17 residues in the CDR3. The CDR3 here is CASSFLRREASYNEQFF. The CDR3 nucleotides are TGCGCCAGCAGCTTTTTGCGACGGGAGGCCTCCTACAATGAGCAGTTCTTC. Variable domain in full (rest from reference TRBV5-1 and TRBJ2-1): KAGVTQTPRYLIKTRGQQVTLSCSPISGHRSVSWYQQTPGQGLQFLFEYFSETQRNKGNFPGRFSGRQFSNSRSEMNVSTLELGDSALYLCASSFLRREASYNEQFFGPGTRLTVL.

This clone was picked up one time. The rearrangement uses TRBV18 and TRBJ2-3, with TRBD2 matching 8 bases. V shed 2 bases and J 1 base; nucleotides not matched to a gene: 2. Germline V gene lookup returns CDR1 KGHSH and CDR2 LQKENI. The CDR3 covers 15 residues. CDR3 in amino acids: CASSPIAGRTDTQYF. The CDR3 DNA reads TGTGCCAGCTCACCAATAGCGGGGCGCACAGATACGCAGTATTTT.

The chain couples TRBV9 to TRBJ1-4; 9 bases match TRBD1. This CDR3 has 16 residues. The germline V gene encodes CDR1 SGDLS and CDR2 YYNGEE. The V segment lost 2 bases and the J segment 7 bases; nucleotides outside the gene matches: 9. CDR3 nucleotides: TGTGCCAGCAGCGTGGCCACAGGGGGCGGAGGTGAAAAACTGTTTTTT. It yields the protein CASSVATGGGGEKLFF.

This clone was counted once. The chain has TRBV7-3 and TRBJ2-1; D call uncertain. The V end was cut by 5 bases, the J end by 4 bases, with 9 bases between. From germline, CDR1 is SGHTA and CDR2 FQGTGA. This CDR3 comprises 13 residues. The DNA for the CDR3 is TGTGCCAGCAGCACCACTTATTACAATGAGCAGTTCTTC. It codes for CASSTTYYNEQFF.